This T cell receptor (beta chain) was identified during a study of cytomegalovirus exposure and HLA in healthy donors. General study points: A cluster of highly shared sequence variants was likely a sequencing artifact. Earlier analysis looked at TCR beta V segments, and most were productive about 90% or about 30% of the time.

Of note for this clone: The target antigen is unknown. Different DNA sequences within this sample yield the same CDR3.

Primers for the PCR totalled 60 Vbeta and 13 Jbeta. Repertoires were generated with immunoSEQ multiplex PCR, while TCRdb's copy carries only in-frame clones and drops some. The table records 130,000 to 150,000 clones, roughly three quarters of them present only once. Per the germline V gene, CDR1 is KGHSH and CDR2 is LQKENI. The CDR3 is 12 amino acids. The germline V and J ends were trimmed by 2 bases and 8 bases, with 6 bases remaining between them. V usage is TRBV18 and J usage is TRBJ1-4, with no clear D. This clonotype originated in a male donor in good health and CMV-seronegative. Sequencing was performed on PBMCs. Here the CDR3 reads CASSPGDEKLFF. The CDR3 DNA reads TGTGCCAGCTCACCAGGAGACGAAAAACTGTTTTTT.